This T cell receptor (beta chain) was found in a study of cytomegalovirus exposure and HLA in healthy donors. In the study overall: Early on, a data release was issued that held 65 million to 100 million unique TCRs from HLA-typed donors.

As concerns this clone: What it recognizes is unknown.

Amplification used 60 Vbeta primers and 13 Jbeta primers. Assay: immunoSEQ multiplex PCR; the TCRdb copy retains only in-frame clones and omits some. The profile shows around 200,000 clones, 60% to 80% of them singletons. Per germline, CDR1 SGHRS and CDR2 YFSETQ. V was cut by 0 bases and J by 3 bases, with 8 bases left in between. CDR3 length: 14 residues. Regarding the study as a whole: Investigators reported 150 to 200 TCR beta chains as tied to cytomegalovirus. Generally TCR sequences proved uncommon, though certain public TCRs appeared in numerous donors.

Specimen: PBMCs. The chain carries TRBV5-1 and TRBJ2-3; unclear D gene. The sequence was collected from a male donor in good health and CMV-seronegative. In DNA, the CDR3 is TGCGCCAGCAGCTTGGCCTTGGCTACAGATACGCAGTATTTT. Its translation: CASSLALATDTQYF. Full variable domain (remainder filled in from reference TRBV5-1 and TRBJ2-3): KAGVTQTPRYLIKTRGQQVTLSCSPISGHRSVSWYQQTPGQGLQFLFEYFSETQRNKGNFPGRFSGRQFSNSRSEMNVSTLELGDSALYLCASSLALATDTQYFGPGTRLTVL.